Below, 11 T cell receptor beta chains from the same sample are listed, as sequenced in a study of T cell responses to AZD1222 COVID-19 vaccine. Measured with immunoSEQ multiplex PCR; TCRdb has only the in-frame clones, and not every one. The table shows 130,000 to 150,000 clones, with about 92% occurring only once. The source material was peripheral blood, sampled 28 days after the second AZD1222 dose. Receptors originate from an adult who received the AZD1222 COVID-19 vaccine.

The genes are TRBV27 and TRBJ1-4; 11 nucleotides match TRBD1. V lost 8 bases and J lost 8; bases outside the gene matches: 4. CDR3 length equals 13 residues. Germline lookup yields CDR1 MNHEY and CDR2 SMNVEV (reference sequence). CDR3 coding DNA: TGTGCCAGCGGCCGGGACAGGGGGGAAAAACTGTTTTTT. Translated: CASGRDRGEKLFF.

This clone was detected once. The chain employs TRBV2 and TRBJ1-1; 9 nucleotides line up with TRBD1. This CDR3 is 18 amino acids long. The V segment lost 6 bases and the J segment 0 bases; nucleotides outside the gene matches: 14. Germline V gene data show CDR1 as SNHLY and CDR2 as FYNNEI. The CDR3 bases are TGTGCCAGCAGACGAAGGGATGGGACAGGGTACGTGAACACTGAAGCTTTCTTT. Translation: CASRRRDGTGYVNTEAFF.

The V call is TRBV18, the J call TRBJ1-3; D possibly corresponds to TRBD1 (5 bases). Trimming took 5 bases from V and 0 from J, leaving 14 bases between them. The CDR3 sequence is 16 residues long. CDR1 and CDR2 (germline): KGHSH, LQKENI. The DNA for the CDR3 is TGTGCCAGCTCATCGGGACCGCCGAGCTCTGGAAACACCATATATTTT. Amino acids: CASSSGPPSSGNTIYF.

The chain uses TRBV2 and TRBJ2-7; TRBD2 agrees at 7 bases. Germline V lookup: CDR1 SNHLY, CDR2 FYNNEI. CDR3 length: 13 residues. After removal of 7 bases from V and 2 bases from J, the junction contained 5 bases not matched to a gene. In nucleotides, the CDR3 is TGTGCCAGCACTACTAGCGCGGCCTACGAGCAGTACTTC. This translates into CASTTSAAYEQYF. The full variable domain, in which reference TRBV2 and TRBJ2-7 provide the parts outside the CDR3, is EPEVTQTPSHQVTQMGQEVILRCVPISNHLYFYWYRQILGQKVEFLVSFYNNEISEKSEIFDDQFSVERPDGSNFTLKIRSTKLEDSAMYFCASTTSAAYEQYFGPGTRLTVT.

The V and J genes are TRBV14 and TRBJ2-3; weak D call: TRBD2 (6 bases). The CDR3 covers 16 residues. The V end was cut by 5 bases, the J end by 3 bases, with 18 bases between. Germline CDR1 and CDR2: SGHDN and FVKESK. CDR3 DNA sequence: TGTGCCAGCAGCTCCTTGGGCGGGAAGGGGACAGATACGCAGTATTTT. Protein product: CASSSLGGKGTDTQYF.

The chain uses TRBV6-5 and TRBJ1-2; D call uncertain. V gave up 5 bases and J gave up 2 bases, with 9 bases separating them. There are 13 residues in the CDR3. CDR1 is MNHEY, CDR2 SVGAGI, per germline. The CDR3 here is CASSNPRNYGYTF. In DNA form, the CDR3 reads TGTGCCAGCAGTAACCCTCGGAACTATGGCTACACCTTC.

For this clone: Other DNA sequences in the sample encode the same CDR3. The genes are TRBV6-5 and TRBJ1-1, with D perhaps matching TRBD1 (5 bases). This CDR3 has 14 residues. The V gene lost 4 bases and the J gene lost 1 base, with 10 bases spanning the gap. Germline CDR1 is MNHEY and CDR2 is SVGAGI. DNA of the CDR3: TGTGCCAGCAGTTCGCGACAGAAGAACACTGAAGCTTTCTTT. Its translation is CASSSRQKNTEAFF.

V usage is TRBV6-2 or TRBV6-3 and J usage is TRBJ1-5, with no clear D. V was trimmed by 5 bases and J by 5 bases, leaving 19 bases between them. Germline V lookup: CDR1 MNHEY, CDR2 SVGEGT. The CDR3 runs to 16 residues. CDR3 residues: CASSKVGFETYQPQHF. The CDR3 DNA reads TGTGCCAGCAGTAAGGTGGGTTTCGAGACTTATCAGCCCCAGCATTTT.

The chain links TRBV5-6 to TRBJ1-1, with 7 bases lining up with TRBD1. The germline V gene encodes CDR1 SGHDT and CDR2 YYEEEE. This CDR3 comprises 14 residues. V dropped 1 base and J dropped 4; count of bases not matched to a gene: 4. Here the CDR3 reads CASSLYAGGTEAFF. DNA of the CDR3: TGTGCCAGCAGCTTGTATGCAGGGGGCACTGAAGCTTTCTTT.

The chain employs TRBV20-1 and TRBJ2-7, with unresolved D. The ends were cut back, 3 bases at V and 3 bases at J, with 12 bases in the middle. Germline assignment: CDR1 DFQATT and CDR2 SNEGSKA (reference sequence). CDR3 length: 13 residues. CDR3 protein: CSASGQVGYEQYF. CDR3 in DNA: TGCAGTGCTAGTGGGCAGGTGGGCTACGAGCAGTACTTC.

The chain joins TRBV9 to TRBJ2-1; 7 positions match TRBD2. The V segment lost 2 bases and the J segment 8 bases; nucleotides outside the gene matches: 7. This CDR3 has 14 amino acids. Germline CDR1 is SGDLS and CDR2 is YYNGEE. CDR3 loop: CASSVSVGGYEQFF. In nucleotides, the CDR3 is TGTGCCAGCAGCGTTTCGGTGGGAGGGTATGAGCAGTTCTTC.